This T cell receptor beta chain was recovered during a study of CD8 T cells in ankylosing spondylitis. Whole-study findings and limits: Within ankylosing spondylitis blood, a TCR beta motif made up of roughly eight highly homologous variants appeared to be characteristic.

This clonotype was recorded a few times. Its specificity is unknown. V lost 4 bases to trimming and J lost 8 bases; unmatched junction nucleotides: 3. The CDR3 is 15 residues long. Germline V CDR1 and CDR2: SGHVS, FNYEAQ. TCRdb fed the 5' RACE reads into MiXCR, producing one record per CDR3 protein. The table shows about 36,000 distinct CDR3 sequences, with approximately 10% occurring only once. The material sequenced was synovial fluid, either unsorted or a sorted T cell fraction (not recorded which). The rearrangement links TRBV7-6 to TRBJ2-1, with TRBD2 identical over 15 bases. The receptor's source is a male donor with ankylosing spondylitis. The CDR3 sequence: CASSSGLAGGHEQFF. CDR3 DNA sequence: TGTGCCAGCAGCTCCGGACTAGCGGGAGGGCATGAGCAGTTCTTC.